These 28 T cell receptor beta chains came from one sample sequenced in a study of OX40 agonist ivuxolimab in advanced cancers. Receptors were amplified or captured by the immunoSEQ multiplex PCR assay. TCRdb limited this immuneACCESS table to in-frame rearrangements with V and J called. A share of clones is missing; checked studies link under half to unresolved V genes, and the rest is unexplained. For this sample there are roughly 100,000 clones; approximately 93% appear just once. Around 0.25% of the sample lies in the top ten. The sequencing used CD4+ or CD8+ T cells sorted from blood, collected in a trial of the OX40 agonist ivuxolimab. These receptors all stem from an adult with an advanced solid tumor such as melanoma, head and neck, liver or kidney cancer.

There are a few counts of this clone. The rearrangement joins TRBV6-6 to TRBJ2-3; 8 bases align to TRBD2. The germline CDR1 and CDR2 sequences are MNHNY and SVGAGI (reference sequence). The trim removed 2 bases at V and 1 base at J, leaving 2 bases unmatched. The CDR3 totals 15 residues. The CDR3 nucleotides are TGTGCCAGCAGTTACCCAGCGGGGGGCACAGATACGCAGTATTTT. It yields the protein CASSYPAGGTDTQYF.

V usage is TRBV19 and J usage is TRBJ1-5, with D hard to call. Germline V lookup: CDR1 LNHDA, CDR2 SQIVND (reference sequence). Trimming left V 7 bases short and J 1 base short, with 11 bases between. This CDR3 is 14 amino acids long. CDR3 loop: CASKLWKSNQPQHF. The DNA for the CDR3 is TGTGCCAGTAAATTATGGAAAAGCAATCAGCCCCAGCATTTT.

The V gene is TRBV30, the J gene TRBJ2-2; D perhaps matches TRBD2 (6 bases). Germline lookup yields CDR1 GTSNPN and CDR2 SVGIG (reference sequence). The CDR3 length is 14 residues. V lost 1 base and J 5 bases, leaving 11 bases between the germline ends. CDR3 DNA: TGTGCCTGGAGTGGACATGGGGGGACCGGGGAGCTGTTTTTT. Translating it yields CAWSGHGGTGELFF.

The V call is TRBV5-1, the J call TRBJ2-1, with D perhaps TRBD1 (6 bases). CDR3 length equals 14 residues. The ends were cut back, 4 bases at V and 5 bases at J, with 13 bases in the middle. CDR1 SGHRS and CDR2 YFSETQ come from the germline V gene. This chain's CDR3 is CASSLQGSDNEQFF. The CDR3 nucleotides read TGCGCCAGCAGCCTACAGGGATCCGACAATGAGCAGTTCTTC.

The rearrangement joins TRBV6-5 to TRBJ2-7, with 10 bases aligning to TRBD1. The CDR3 is made up of 15 amino acids. Germline V gene data show CDR1 as MNHEY and CDR2 as SVGAGI. The V gene end was trimmed by 0 bases and the J gene end by 7 bases; junction bases not matched to a gene: 6. The CDR3: CASSYSSGTGEEQYF. For the CDR3, the DNA is TGTGCCAGCAGTTACTCGTCAGGGACAGGGGAAGAGCAGTACTTC.

The chain is built from TRBV5-4 and TRBJ1-3; maybe TRBD1 (6 bases). Germline V lookup: CDR1 SGHNT, CDR2 YYREEE (reference sequence). The CDR3 covers 15 residues. The V and J ends lost 3 bases and 1 base respectively, with 11 bases between them. The CDR3 DNA reads as TGTGCCAGCAGCTCCCCGGACAGTTCTGGAAACACCATATATTTT. It codes for CASSSPDSSGNTIYF.

The genes are TRBV5-4 and TRBJ2-1, with a tentative D call TRBD2 (5 bases). This CDR3 is built from 16 residues. The germline V gene has CDR1 SGHNT and CDR2 YYREEE (reference sequence). V lost 4 bases and J 6 bases, leaving 20 bases between the germline ends. The CDR3 loop is CASSRKLVGLLNEQFF. CDR3 DNA sequence: TGTGCCAGCAGCAGAAAACTAGTGGGCCTCCTCAATGAGCAGTTCTTC.

This sequence joins TRBV11-1 and TRBJ1-1, with D perhaps matching TRBD1 (5 bases). V was trimmed by 4 bases and J by 7 bases, leaving 19 bases between them. The CDR3 length is 15 residues. CDR1 and CDR2 (germline): SGHAT, FQDESV (reference sequence). The CDR3 DNA reads as TGTGCCAGCAGCTCCCAACCCACAGGCGACGATGAAGCTTTCTTT. Amino acid sequence: CASSSQPTGDDEAFF.

The chain joins TRBV7-3 to TRBJ2-2, with 7 bases matching TRBD2. This CDR3 spans 15 amino acids. Trimming removed 2 bases from V and 3 bases from J; junction bases left unmatched: 3. The germline CDR1 and CDR2 sequences are SGHTA and FQGTGA. CDR3 nucleotide sequence: TGTGCCAGCAGCTTAGAGCGGGGCGACACCGGGGAGCTGTTTTTT. Its translation: CASSLERGDTGELFF.

This CDR3 reads CAWSVGGGLNQPQHF. CDR3 DNA sequence: TGTGCCTGGAGTGTTGGAGGGGGCTTGAATCAGCCCCAGCATTTT. The J gene is TRBJ1-5, the V gene TRBV30; 7 nucleotides match TRBD1. The junction had 6 bases not matched to a gene; V was cut back by 0 bases and J by 4 bases. The germline CDR1 and CDR2 sequences are GTSNPN and SVGIG (reference sequence). The CDR3 sequence is 15 residues long.

The J gene is TRBJ2-1, the V gene TRBV6-6, with 11 nucleotides matching TRBD2. Trimming cost V 6 bases and J 5 bases; bases outside gene matches: 9. The CDR3 covers 16 residues. The germline gives CDR1 MNHNY, CDR2 SVGAGI (reference sequence). The CDR3 region has the DNA TGTGCCAGCAGACCCCTCCTTAGCGGGGGGGACAATGAGCAGTTCTTC. It yields the protein CASRPLLSGGDNEQFF.

The J gene is TRBJ1-1, the V gene TRBV2; D is ambiguous. In germline, CDR1 is SNHLY, CDR2 FYNNEI. The CDR3 length is 15 residues. V lost 0 bases and J lost 2, with 10 bases in between. In nucleotides, the CDR3 is TGTGCCAGCAGTGAAGCCGAATACACCAACACTGAAGCTTTCTTT. Translation: CASSEAEYTNTEAFF.

This sequence joins TRBV2 and TRBJ1-3, with D uncertain. Germline V lookup: CDR1 SNHLY, CDR2 FYNNEI. CDR3 size: 12 residues. Trimming took off 8 bases at V and 11 bases at J, with 16 bases between the two ends. The CDR3 region has the DNA TGTGCCAGCCGCCGGTTTAGTACAGCCATATATTTT. Translation: CASRRFSTAIYF.

This clone was observed a single time. V is TRBV7-2 and J is TRBJ2-1, with TRBD2 matching over 8 bases. V was pared by 4 bases and J by 12 bases, with 17 bases of the junction left unmatched. The germline V gene has CDR1 SGHTA and CDR2 FQGNSA. This CDR3 is built from 16 residues. The CDR3 nucleotides are TGTGCCAGCAGCTCTTCCCCCGGCGCTAGCGGGTCCGGGCAGTTCTTC. Translated: CASSSSPGASGSGQFF.

The chain combines TRBV6-5 with TRBJ2-3; 10 bases agree with TRBD2. Germline V gene sequence: CDR1 MNHEY, CDR2 SVGAGI. The V gene end was trimmed by 2 bases and the J gene end by 7 bases; junction bases not matched to a gene: 6. The CDR3 loop spans 15 amino acids. CDR3 in amino acids: CASSYTRLAGHTQYF. CDR3 nucleotides: TGTGCCAGCAGTTACACTCGACTAGCGGGTCATACGCAGTATTTT.

The chain carries TRBV7-6 and TRBJ2-1; the D gene is possibly TRBD2 (5 bases). The V gene lost 6 bases and the J gene lost 8 bases, with 8 bases spanning the gap. This CDR3 region has 11 residues. Germline V CDR1 and CDR2: SGHVS, FNYEAQ. The CDR3 protein is CASSWRYEQFF. For the CDR3, the DNA is TGTGCCAGCAGTTGGAGGTATGAGCAGTTCTTC. Full variable domain (rest looked up from reference TRBV7-6 and TRBJ2-1): GAGVSQSPRYKVTKRGQDVALRCDPISGHVSLYWYRQALGQGPEFLTYFNYEAQQDKSGLPNDRFSAERPEGSISTLTIQRTEQRDSAMYRCASSWRYEQFFGPGTRLTVL.

Here the CDR3 reads CASSMMAGPNQPQHF. As DNA, the CDR3 is TGTGCCAGTAGTATGATGGCAGGGCCAAATCAGCCCCAGCATTTT. This chain links TRBV19 with TRBJ1-5, with D perhaps matching TRBD1 (5 bases). Germline values: CDR1 LNHDA, CDR2 SQIVND (reference sequence). V was trimmed by 3 bases and J by 4 bases, leaving 13 bases between them. This CDR3 comprises 15 residues.

V and J are TRBV4-2 and TRBJ2-5, with 13 bases fitting TRBD2. Germline loops: CDR1 LGHNA, CDR2 YNFKEQ. The CDR3 totals 16 residues. The V and J ends lost 5 bases and 4 bases, in that order; junction bases with no gene match: 7. CDR3 in amino acids: CASSGLAGVWGETQYF. Written as DNA, the CDR3 is TGTGCCAGCAGCGGACTAGCGGGGGTTTGGGGAGAGACCCAGTACTTC.

The V call is TRBV5-6, the J call TRBJ2-6, with 10 bases identical to TRBD2. V shed 2 bases, J shed 1 base, and the junction held 6 bases outside the gene matches. The germline V gene encodes CDR1 SGHDT and CDR2 YYEEEE. This CDR3 has 18 residues. The CDR3 sequence: CASSFGLLAGSGANVLTF. In nucleotides, the CDR3 is TGTGCCAGCAGCTTTGGTTTACTAGCGGGGTCTGGGGCCAACGTCCTGACTTTC.

This clone appeared once. This chain links TRBV7-3 with TRBJ2-1, with 9 bases matching TRBD2. Per germline, CDR1 SGHTA and CDR2 FQGTGA. The CDR3 loop spans 12 amino acids. V shed 5 bases, J shed 10 bases, and the junction held 3 bases outside the gene matches. The CDR3 region is CASSLTSGEQFF. The CDR3 DNA reads TGTGCCAGCAGCCTGACTAGCGGAGAGCAGTTCTTC. Complete variable domain (other parts from reference TRBV7-3 and TRBJ2-1): GAGVSQTPSNKVTEKGKYVELRCDPISGHTALYWYRQSLGQGPEFLIYFQGTGAADDSGLPNDRFFAVRPEGSVSTLKIQRTERGDSAVYLCASSLTSGEQFFGPGTRLTVL.

V usage is TRBV23-1 and J usage is TRBJ1-2; weak D call: TRBD1 (6 bases). TRBV23-1 is marked as an open reading frame, function uncertain. V was pared by 0 bases and J by 2 bases, with 13 bases between. The CDR3 has 16 residues. In DNA, the CDR3 is TGCGCCAGCAGTCAATCTCCGAGGCAGGGGAACTATGGCTACACCTTC. Amino acids: CASSQSPRQGNYGYTF.

The V and J genes are TRBV23-1 and TRBJ1-3, with unresolved D. TRBV23-1 is assigned to the ORF class and has an uncertain function. This CDR3 comprises 13 residues. Trimming took off 9 bases at V and 0 bases at J, with 9 bases between the two ends. The CDR3 coding sequence is TGCGCCAGACTAAAAGCCTCTGGAAACACCATATATTTT. Amino acids: CARLKASGNTIYF.

The chain has TRBV28 and TRBJ1-1, with D maybe TRBD1 (5 bases). V shed 5 bases and J shed 0 bases, with 13 bases lying between them. This CDR3 is built from 15 residues. Germline assignment: CDR1 MDHEN and CDR2 SYDVKM. CDR3 sequence (DNA): TGTGCCAGCAGTGCGACCGGGACGGTGAACACTGAAGCTTTCTTT. This encodes CASSATGTVNTEAFF.

V usage is TRBV6-6 and J usage is TRBJ2-7; D gene ambiguous. Germline CDR1 and CDR2: MNHNY and SVGAGI (reference sequence). The V gene lost 3 bases and the J gene lost 7 bases, with 10 bases spanning the gap. This CDR3 is built from 12 residues. CDR3 bases: TGTGCCAGCAGTTATTCCGATCAAGAGCAGTACGTC. This encodes CASSYSDQEQYV.

This clone has only one observation. This rearrangement joins TRBV19 to TRBJ2-3; perhaps TRBD2 as D (5 bases). The CDR3 has 15 residues. Trimming pared 1 base from V and 9 bases from J, leaving 17 bases between. CDR1 and CDR2 (germline): LNHDA, SQIVND (reference sequence). The CDR3 region has the DNA TGTGCCAGTAGTATAGGGTTCCTCGGGATCTCAACGCAGTATTTT. Translation: CASSIGFLGISTQYF.

J is TRBJ1-1 and V is TRBV4-3; D may be TRBD1 (5 bases). Germline-derived CDR1 and CDR2 are LGHNA and YSLEER. V was clipped by 7 bases and J by 4 bases, with 13 bases between them. The CDR3 runs 13 residues. The CDR3 nucleotides are TGCGCCAGCAACTTCCAGGGAGGCACTGAAGCTTTCTTT. Translated: CASNFQGGTEAFF.

Written as DNA, the CDR3 is TGTGCCAGCAGCCCAGGGGGGAGTTCGGGGGCCTACGAGCAGTACTTC. Its translation: CASSPGGSSGAYEQYF. The chain combines TRBV14 with TRBJ2-7; maybe TRBD1 (7 bases). V lost 4 bases to trimming and J lost 2 bases, with 18 bases between them. This CDR3 spans 16 amino acids. Per germline, CDR1 SGHDN and CDR2 FVKESK. Based on the CDR3 plus reference TRBV14 and TRBJ2-7, the full variable domain is EAGVTQFPSHSVIEKGQTVTLRCDPISGHDNLYWYRRVMGKEIKFLLHFVKESKQDESGMPNNRFLAERTGGTYSTLKVQPAELEDSGVYFCASSPGGSSGAYEQYFGPGTRLTVT.

V usage is TRBV7-2 and J usage is TRBJ2-1, with 13 nucleotides matching TRBD2. CDR3 length: 15 amino acids. V lost 5 bases, J lost 4 bases, and 2 bases stayed unmatched. Per germline, CDR1 SGHTA and CDR2 FQGNSA. CDR3 DNA sequence: TGTGCCAGCAGCCGGGGACTAGCGGGGTACAATGAGCAGTTCTTC. This sequence encodes CASSRGLAGYNEQFF.